Reported below is one T cell receptor beta chain. CDR1 and CDR2 from the germline V gene are MNHEY and SMNVEV (reference sequence). The V end lost 5 bases, the J end lost 9 bases, and 14 bases lay between the germline ends. The CDR3 contains 14 residues. This sample is part of a study of blood T cell repertoires in COVID-19. Assay used: immunoSEQ multiplex PCR; TCRdb lists only in-frame clones, some missing. The sample has roughly 200,000 clones; roughly 77% are singletons. Sequenced input: peripheral blood. The TCR originated in a woman in her 40s with COVID-19, enrolled during active disease. V gene TRBV27 combines with J gene TRBJ1-6; tentatively, D is TRBD1 (5 bases). CDR3: CASSPQGESSPLHF. DNA of the CDR3: TGTGCCAGCAGTCCCCAGGGCGAAAGTTCACCCCTCCACTTT.